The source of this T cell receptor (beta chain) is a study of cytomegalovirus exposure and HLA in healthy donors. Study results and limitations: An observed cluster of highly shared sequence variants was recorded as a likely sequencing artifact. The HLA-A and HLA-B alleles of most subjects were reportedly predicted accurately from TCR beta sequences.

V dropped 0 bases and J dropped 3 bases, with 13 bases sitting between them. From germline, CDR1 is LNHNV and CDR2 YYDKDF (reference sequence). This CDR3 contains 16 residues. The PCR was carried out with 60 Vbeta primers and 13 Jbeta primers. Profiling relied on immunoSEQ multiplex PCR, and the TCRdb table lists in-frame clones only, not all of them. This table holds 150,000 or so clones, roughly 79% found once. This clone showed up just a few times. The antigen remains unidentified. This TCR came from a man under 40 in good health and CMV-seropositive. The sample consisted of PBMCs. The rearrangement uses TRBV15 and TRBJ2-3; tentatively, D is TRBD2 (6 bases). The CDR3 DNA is TGTGCCACCAGCAGAGATGGAGGGGCGATGACAGATACGCAGTATTTT. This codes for CATSRDGGAMTDTQYF.